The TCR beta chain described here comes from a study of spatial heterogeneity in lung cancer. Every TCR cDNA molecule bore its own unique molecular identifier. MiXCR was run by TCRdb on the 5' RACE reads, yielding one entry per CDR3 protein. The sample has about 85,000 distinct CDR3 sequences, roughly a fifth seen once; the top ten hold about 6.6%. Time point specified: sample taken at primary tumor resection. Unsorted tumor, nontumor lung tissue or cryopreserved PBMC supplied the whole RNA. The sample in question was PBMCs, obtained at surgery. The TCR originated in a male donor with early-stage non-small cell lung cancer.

DNA of the CDR3: TGTGCCAGCAGCTGGGGCCTGGCGGGGGGCGTCAATGAGCAGTTCTTC. Protein sequence: CASSWGLAGGVNEQFF. The chain has TRBV5-4 and TRBJ2-1, with 8 nucleotides matching TRBD2. Germline V CDR1 and CDR2: SGHNT, YYREEE (reference sequence). Trimming cost V 3 bases and J 6 bases; bases outside gene matches: 11. CDR3 length: 16 residues.